Listed below are T cell receptor beta chains from one sample, sequenced in a study of PD-1 blockade in classical Hodgkin lymphoma. TCRdb's copy holds only in-frame clones and misses some; the assay was immunoSEQ multiplex PCR. Of about 84,000 clones listed, 89% were seen once; the top ten hold roughly 21%. Sequencing was performed on peripheral blood mononuclear cells (PBMCs), taken at baseline. The receptors were gathered from a human donor with classical Hodgkin lymphoma. The CDR3 runs from the conserved cysteine through the conserved F or W. Each record gives: CDR3 length, D gene, clone size, V gene, J gene, CDR3 protein, CDR3 DNA. A D gene is named only where the DNA matches it firmly. Where a row states a size, it is once, few, many or the class of an expanded clone; other rows omit it.

>15|-|-|TRBV9|TRBJ2-3
CASSVVGASTDTQYF
TGTGCCAGCAGCGTAGTTGGGGCTAGCACAGATACGCAGTATTTT
>15|TRBD2|-|TRBV6-6|TRBJ2-7
CASSSVTSGGGEQYF
TGTGCCAGCAGTTCAGTGACTAGCGGGGGGGGCGAGCAGTACTTC
>12|-|-|TRBV29-1|TRBJ1-1
CSVERPRGEAFF
TGCAGCGTTGAGAGACCCCGGGGTGAAGCTTTCTTT
>15|TRBD1|-|TRBV7-9|TRBJ2-1
CASSPTQGAYNEQFF
TGTGCCAGCAGCCCAACACAGGGGGCTTACAATGAGCAGTTCTTC
>13|-|once|TRBV6-5|TRBJ1-2
CASRRDFSYGYTF
TGTGCCAGCCGGAGGGACTTTTCCTATGGCTACACCTTC
>13|-|few|TRBV4-1|TRBJ1-5
CASSQEGGQPQHF
TGCGCCAGCAGCCAAGAGGGCGGTCAGCCCCAGCATTTT
>13|-|-|TRBV11-3|TRBJ2-5
CASSLGAKETQYF
TGTGCCAGCAGCTTGGGGGCAAAGGAGACCCAGTACTTC
>17|-|-|TRBV4-1|TRBJ2-4
CASSQVFIREAKNIQYF
TGCGCCAGCAGCCAAGTTTTTATCCGCGAAGCCAAAAACATTCAGTACTTC
>13|TRBD1|-|TRBV4-3|TRBJ2-5
CASSLDRVETQYF
TGCGCCAGCAGCCTGGACAGGGTGGAGACCCAGTACTTC
>16|TRBD1|-|TRBV6-5|TRBJ1-1
CASSYFKVTGHDEAFF
TGTGCCAGCAGTTACTTTAAGGTGACAGGGCATGATGAAGCTTTCTTT
>15|-|-|TRBV4-1|TRBJ2-7
CASSQEAGRNYEQYF
TGCGCCAGCAGCCAAGAGGCCGGACGGAACTACGAGCAGTACTTC
>17|-|-|TRBV7-5|TRBJ2-7
CVRSGGFRWEASYEQYF
TGTGTCAGAAGCGGGGGTTTTAGGTGGGAGGCATCCTACGAGCAGTACTTC
>13|TRBD1|-|TRBV6-1|TRBJ1-2
CASRLTGDYGYTF
TGTGCCAGCAGGCTGACAGGGGACTATGGCTACACCTTC
>15|TRBD2|-|TRBV30|TRBJ2-1
CAWSVGLGLGNEQFF
TGTGCCTGGAGTGTGGGACTAGGGCTGGGGAATGAGCAGTTCTTC
>16|-|-|TRBV5-1|TRBJ2-1
CASSLVGGTTNNEQFF
TGCGCCAGCAGCTTGGTTGGCGGTACGACAAACAATGAGCAGTTCTTC
>18|-|-|TRBV5-6|TRBJ2-3
CASSLSRAAPVNRDTQYF
TGTGCCAGCAGCTTGAGTCGGGCGGCGCCCGTGAATCGGGATACGCAGTATTTT
>15|-|-|TRBV18|TRBJ1-5
CASSPGGGSNQPQHF
TGTGCCAGCTCACCAGGCGGCGGGAGCAATCAGCCCCAGCATTTT
>13|-|-|TRBV15|TRBJ1-1
CATSRGVDTEAFF
TGTGCCACCAGCAGAGGGGTAGACACTGAAGCTTTCTTT
>17|-|-|TRBV9|TRBJ2-3
CASSAMAATLGTDTQYF
TGTGCCAGCAGCGCAATGGCAGCGACCCTCGGCACAGATACGCAGTATTTT
>18|TRBD2|-|TRBV14|TRBJ2-7
CASSPPGLAGGASYEQYF
TGTGCCAGCAGCCCTCCGGGACTAGCGGGAGGGGCTTCGTACGAGCAGTACTTC
>12|-|-|TRBV13|TRBJ1-1
CASSLRGSEAFF
TGTGCCAGCAGCTTGAGAGGTAGCGAAGCTTTCTTT
>14|-|-|TRBV10-3|TRBJ2-1
CAISESGPHNEQFF
TGTGCCATCAGTGAGTCAGGGCCGCACAATGAGCAGTTCTTC
>15|TRBD2|-|TRBV13|TRBJ2-6
CASSPSGTGANVLTF
TGTGCCAGCAGTCCTAGCGGGACTGGGGCCAACGTCCTGACTTTC
>15|-|-|TRBV28|TRBJ2-7
CASSRGGGLRFEQYF
TGTGCCAGCAGTAGGGGCGGGGGCCTAAGGTTCGAGCAGTACTTC
>18|-|-|TRBV7-9|TRBJ2-6
CASSLQASHFSGANVLTF
TGTGCCAGCAGTTTACAGGCTTCGCATTTCTCTGGGGCCAACGTCCTGACTTTC
>13|-|-|TRBV11-3|TRBJ1-2
CASSLGTGYGYTF
TGTGCCAGCAGCCTAGGGACGGGGTATGGCTACACCTTC
>9|-|-|TRBV20-1|TRBJ1-5
CSAGKPQHF
TGCAGTGCTGGGAAGCCCCAGCATTTT
>15|-|-|TRBV14|TRBJ2-7
CASSPPGPRMYEQYF
TGTGCCAGCAGCCCGCCGGGACCCCGGATGTACGAGCAGTACTTC
>15|TRBD1|few|TRBV5-5|TRBJ1-5
CASSLGQGNNQPQHF
TGTGCCAGCAGCTTGGGACAGGGGAACAATCAGCCCCAGCATTTT
>15|TRBD1|-|TRBV5-1|TRBJ1-1
CASSLGQGAVTEAFF
TGCGCCAGCAGCTTGGGTCAGGGGGCGGTCACTGAAGCTTTCTTT
>17|-|-|TRBV11-2|TRBJ1-1
CASSTRAPSRPNTEAFF
TGTGCCAGCAGCACCCGGGCCCCTAGCCGACCGAACACTGAAGCTTTCTTT
>16|TRBD2|-|TRBV7-7|TRBJ2-1
CASSPRTSGGVGEQFF
TGTGCTAGCAGCCCCCGGACTAGCGGAGGGGTAGGTGAGCAGTTCTTC
>12|-|-|TRBV7-9|TRBJ2-7
CASRGGDYEQYF
TGTGCCAGCAGGGGGGGAGACTACGAGCAGTACTTC
>17|TRBD1|-|TRBV6-1|TRBJ2-2
CASSVRAGGANTGELFF
TGTGCCAGCAGTGTGAGGGCAGGGGGCGCGAACACCGGGGAGCTGTTTTTT
>15|-|-|TRBV18|TRBJ1-1
CASSPFTGQNTEAFF
TGTGCCAGCTCACCCTTTACAGGACAGAACACTGAAGCTTTCTTT
>16|TRBD2|-|TRBV13|TRBJ2-1
CASSSRLSGIFNEQFF
TGTGCCAGCAGCTCCCGCCTTAGCGGGATATTCAATGAGCAGTTCTTC